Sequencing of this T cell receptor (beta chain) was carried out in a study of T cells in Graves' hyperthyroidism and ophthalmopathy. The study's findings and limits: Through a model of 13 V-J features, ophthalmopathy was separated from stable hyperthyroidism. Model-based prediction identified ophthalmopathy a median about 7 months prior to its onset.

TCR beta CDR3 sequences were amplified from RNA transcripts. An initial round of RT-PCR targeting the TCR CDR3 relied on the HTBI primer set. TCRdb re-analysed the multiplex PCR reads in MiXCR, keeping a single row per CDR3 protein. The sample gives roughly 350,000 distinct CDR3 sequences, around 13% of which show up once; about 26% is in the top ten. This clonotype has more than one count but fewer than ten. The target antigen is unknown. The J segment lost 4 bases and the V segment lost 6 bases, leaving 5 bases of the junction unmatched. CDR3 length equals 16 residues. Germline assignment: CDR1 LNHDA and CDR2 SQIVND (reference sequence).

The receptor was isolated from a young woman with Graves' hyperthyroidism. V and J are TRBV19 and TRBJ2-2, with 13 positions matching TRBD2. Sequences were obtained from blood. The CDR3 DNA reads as TGTGCCAGTAGAAGGACTAGCGGGAGTACCACCGGGGAGCTGTTTTTT. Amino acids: CASRRTSGSTTGELFF.